The T cell receptor beta chain under discussion was sequenced for a study of cytomegalovirus exposure and HLA in healthy donors. Study context: The 100 to 150 validation repertoires were reported in a later analysis to have been generated on the same platform as the roughly 700 first-cohort repertoires. Study-level results: Investigators reported over 150 TCR beta chains as tied to cytomegalovirus.

Separate from the approximately 700-subject first cohort was the 120-subject validation cohort, to which the donors belonged. Note on this clone: Its antigen is still unknown.

This table comes from immunoSEQ multiplex PCR, and its TCRdb copy is limited to in-frame clones, with some not included. The repertoire holds fewer than 75,000 clones, 85% to 95% seen once, with around 3.2% in the top ten. Material for sequencing was PBMCs. The TCR originated in a man aged 18 to 30 in good health and CMV-seronegative.

The CDR3 DNA reads TGTGCCAGCAGCTTAGCCCTGGAGGGTGGTGGCTACACCTTC. It yields the protein CASSLALEGGGYTF. V gene TRBV7-9 combines with J gene TRBJ1-2; D gene ambiguous. Germline CDR1 reads SEHNR; CDR2 reads FQNEAQ (reference sequence). The CDR3 runs to 14 residues. The V end was cut by 0 bases, the J end by 7 bases, with 12 bases between.